A selection of T cell receptor beta chains follows, all from one sample in a study of control samples from healthy donors and cancer patients. Profiling relied on immunoSEQ multiplex PCR, and the TCRdb table lists in-frame clones only, not all of them. The sample includes more than 95,000 clones, roughly 92% of them seen just once. Sequencing was carried out using blood. The receptors stem from a man younger than 45 in good health. Both conserved end residues are part of each CDR3. D genes are given only for firm matches. Rows give clone size only sometimes, using once, few, many, or a class for an expanded clone.

v_call: TRBV2; j_call: TRBJ1-2; d_call: -; clone_size: -; cdr3_aa: CASSEWHRYLSGYTF; cdr3_nt: TGTGCCAGCAGTGAGTGGCACAGGTACTTGAGCGGCTACACCTTC
v_call: TRBV5-1; j_call: TRBJ2-7; d_call: -; clone_size: -; cdr3_aa: CASSNGPPEYEQYF; cdr3_nt: TGCGCCAGCAGTAACGGTCCGCCTGAATACGAGCAGTACTTC
v_call: TRBV6-1; j_call: TRBJ1-2; d_call: TRBD1; clone_size: -; cdr3_aa: CASSEDGTGYGYTF; cdr3_nt: TGTGCCAGCAGTGAAGACGGGACAGGTTATGGCTACACCTTC
v_call: TRBV7-9; j_call: TRBJ2-3; d_call: TRBD2; clone_size: -; cdr3_aa: CASSFPSGASSSTDTQYF; cdr3_nt: TGTGCCAGCAGCTTTCCCAGCGGGGCTTCTTCTAGCACAGATACGCAGTATTTT
v_call: TRBV19; j_call: TRBJ2-7; d_call: -; clone_size: -; cdr3_aa: CATSRTVSYEQYF; cdr3_nt: TGTGCCACCTCCCGGACAGTCTCCTACGAGCAGTACTTC
v_call: TRBV6-5; j_call: TRBJ1-1; d_call: -; clone_size: -; cdr3_aa: CASSEGRGRGTEAFF; cdr3_nt: TGTGCCAGCAGCGAGGGGAGGGGTAGAGGCACTGAAGCTTTCTTT
v_call: TRBV11-1; j_call: TRBJ1-1; d_call: -; clone_size: -; cdr3_aa: CASSLTPGYTEAFF; cdr3_nt: TGTGCCAGCAGCTTAACCCCAGGCTACACTGAAGCTTTCTTT
v_call: TRBV4-2; j_call: TRBJ1-4; d_call: -; clone_size: -; cdr3_aa: CASSQEDGLNEKLFF; cdr3_nt: TGTGCCAGCAGCCAAGAGGACGGATTGAATGAAAAACTGTTTTTT
v_call: TRBV25-1; j_call: TRBJ1-2; d_call: TRBD1; clone_size: once; cdr3_aa: CASSETETGVIYGYTF; cdr3_nt: TGTGCCAGCAGTGAAACTGAGACAGGGGTAATCTATGGCTACACCTTC
v_call: TRBV7-9; j_call: TRBJ1-1; d_call: -; clone_size: few; cdr3_aa: CASSQGGIGTEAFF; cdr3_nt: TGTGCCAGCAGCCAAGGAGGGATTGGAACTGAAGCTTTCTTT
v_call: TRBV6-2/TRBV6-3; j_call: TRBJ1-1; d_call: -; clone_size: -; cdr3_aa: CASSLSWDTEAFF; cdr3_nt: TGTGCCAGCAGTCTTTCCTGGGACACTGAAGCTTTCTTT
v_call: TRBV19; j_call: TRBJ1-1; d_call: -; clone_size: few; cdr3_aa: CASSIGNTEAFF; cdr3_nt: TGTGCCAGTAGTATTGGGAACACTGAAGCTTTCTTT
v_call: TRBV5-1; j_call: TRBJ2-2; d_call: TRBD1; clone_size: -; cdr3_aa: CASSPDRGPGELFF; cdr3_nt: TGCGCCAGCAGCCCCGACAGGGGTCCCGGGGAGCTGTTTTTT
v_call: TRBV19; j_call: TRBJ1-5; d_call: TRBD1; clone_size: -; cdr3_aa: CASSTTGNRNQPQHF; cdr3_nt: TGTGCCAGTAGTACGACAGGGAATAGGAATCAGCCCCAGCATTTT
v_call: TRBV5-4; j_call: TRBJ2-7; d_call: -; clone_size: -; cdr3_aa: CASSPKGFYEQYF; cdr3_nt: TGTGCCAGCAGCCCTAAGGGGTTTTACGAGCAGTACTTC
v_call: TRBV6-5; j_call: TRBJ1-2; d_call: TRBD1; clone_size: -; cdr3_aa: CASSQDRGLYGYTF; cdr3_nt: TGTGCCAGCAGCCAAGACAGGGGTCTCTATGGCTACACCTTC
v_call: TRBV27; j_call: TRBJ1-2; d_call: -; clone_size: -; cdr3_aa: CASSFRFKNGYTF; cdr3_nt: TGTGCCAGCAGTTTCCGTTTTAAGAATGGCTACACCTTC
v_call: TRBV7-2; j_call: TRBJ2-5; d_call: -; clone_size: -; cdr3_aa: CASSSEASQETQYF; cdr3_nt: TGTGCCAGCAGCTCGGAGGCCTCCCAAGAGACCCAGTACTTC
v_call: TRBV3-1/TRBV3-2; j_call: TRBJ2-7; d_call: TRBD2; clone_size: -; cdr3_aa: CASSLIGTSGRSSYEQYF; cdr3_nt: TGTGCCAGCAGCCTTATAGGGACTAGCGGGCGAAGCTCCTACGAGCAGTACTTC